Listed below are T cell receptor beta chains from one sample, sequenced in a study of shared clonotypes between healthy human individuals. The table came from immunoSEQ multiplex PCR; TCRdb's copy has only in-frame clones and leaves some out. Of about 480,000 clones in the sample, 70% to 80% were seen once. Material for sequencing was PBMCs. These receptors all come from a woman in her forties in good health. Some clones in this sample may be carry-over from other donors' samples. The CDR3 runs from the conserved cysteine through the conserved F or W. Each record gives: J gene, clone size, D gene, V gene, CDR3 protein, CDR3 DNA. A D gene is named only where the DNA matches it firmly. Clone size is shown for a subset of rows, as once, few, many or a class of expanded clone.

J gene: TRBJ1-1
clone size: NA
D gene: NA
V gene: TRBV27
CDR3 protein: CASSFTVQRDTEAFF
CDR3 DNA: TGTGCCAGCAGTTTTACGGTACAACGTGACACTGAAGCTTTCTTT

J gene: TRBJ1-2
clone size: NA
D gene: TRBD1
V gene: TRBV6-6
CDR3 protein: CAVDRGHGYTF
CDR3 DNA: TGTGCCGTCGACAGGGGGCATGGCTACACCTTC

J gene: TRBJ2-7
clone size: NA
D gene: TRBD1
V gene: TRBV7-3
CDR3 protein: CASSTQTGESYEQYF
CDR3 DNA: TGTGCCAGCAGCACACAGACAGGGGAGTCCTACGAGCAGTACTTC

J gene: TRBJ1-5
clone size: NA
D gene: NA
V gene: TRBV7-2
CDR3 protein: CASSLTTGPNQPQHF
CDR3 DNA: TGTGCCAGCAGCTTAACTACAGGGCCCAATCAGCCCCAGCATTTT

J gene: TRBJ2-7
clone size: many
D gene: TRBD2
V gene: TRBV7-2
CDR3 protein: CASSLAVAGIYEQYF
CDR3 DNA: TGTGCCAGCAGCTTAGCCGTAGCGGGGATCTACGAGCAGTACTTC

J gene: TRBJ1-3
clone size: NA
D gene: NA
V gene: TRBV5-4
CDR3 protein: CASRADPSAGNTIYF
CDR3 DNA: TGTGCCAGCAGAGCAGACCCCTCCGCTGGAAACACCATATATTTT

J gene: TRBJ2-7
clone size: NA
D gene: NA
V gene: TRBV29-1
CDR3 protein: CSVVLTGYYEQYF
CDR3 DNA: TGCAGCGTTGTCCTGACAGGATACTACGAGCAGTACTTC

J gene: TRBJ2-3
clone size: NA
D gene: TRBD1
V gene: TRBV11-2
CDR3 protein: CASSIWTGLIDTQYF
CDR3 DNA: TGTGCCAGCAGCATATGGACAGGGTTGATAGATACGCAGTATTTT

J gene: TRBJ2-5
clone size: NA
D gene: NA
V gene: TRBV29-1
CDR3 protein: CSVPPTRGPGTQYF
CDR3 DNA: TGCAGCGTCCCCCCGACTAGGGGTCCGGGGACCCAGTACTTC

J gene: TRBJ2-7
clone size: NA
D gene: TRBD2
V gene: TRBV27
CDR3 protein: CASAWAGGYEQYF
CDR3 DNA: TGTGCCAGCGCTTGGGCGGGAGGTTACGAGCAGTACTTC

J gene: TRBJ1-6
clone size: NA
D gene: NA
V gene: TRBV30
CDR3 protein: CAWSVGGNSYNSPLHF
CDR3 DNA: TGTGCCTGGAGTGTTGGGGGGAACTCCTATAATTCACCCCTCCACTTT

J gene: TRBJ2-1
clone size: NA
D gene: NA
V gene: TRBV5-4
CDR3 protein: CASSLLGGAGGQFF
CDR3 DNA: TGTGCCAGCAGCTTGTTGGGTGGGGCCGGGGGGCAGTTCTTC

J gene: TRBJ1-5
clone size: once
D gene: TRBD1
V gene: TRBV28
CDR3 protein: CASRTAGTGGDQPQHF
CDR3 DNA: TGTGCCAGCAGGACAGCCGGGACAGGGGGGGATCAGCCCCAGCATTTT

J gene: TRBJ2-1
clone size: once
D gene: NA
V gene: TRBV4-3
CDR3 protein: CASSQSRSGNEQFF
CDR3 DNA: TGCGCCAGCAGCCAATCAAGGTCGGGCAATGAGCAGTTCTTC

J gene: TRBJ2-1
clone size: NA
D gene: TRBD1
V gene: TRBV7-2
CDR3 protein: CASSQDRGLYNEQFF
CDR3 DNA: TGTGCCAGCAGCCAAGACAGGGGGCTTTACAATGAGCAGTTCTTC

J gene: TRBJ2-1
clone size: NA
D gene: TRBD2
V gene: TRBV30
CDR3 protein: CAWSGLGIGNEQFF
CDR3 DNA: TGTGCCTGGTCCGGACTAGGTATAGGAAATGAGCAGTTCTTC

J gene: TRBJ1-2
clone size: NA
D gene: TRBD1
V gene: TRBV9
CDR3 protein: CASSVADRAADGYTF
CDR3 DNA: TGTGCCAGCAGCGTAGCTGACAGGGCGGCCGATGGCTACACCTTC

J gene: TRBJ2-7
clone size: NA
D gene: NA
V gene: TRBV28
CDR3 protein: CATLVADSPYEQYF
CDR3 DNA: TGTGCCACCCTGGTGGCAGATAGTCCCTACGAGCAGTACTTC

J gene: TRBJ2-1
clone size: NA
D gene: NA
V gene: TRBV4-3
CDR3 protein: CASSQGTGDNEQFF
CDR3 DNA: TGCGCCAGCAGCCAAGGGACTGGTGACAATGAGCAGTTCTTC

J gene: TRBJ1-2
clone size: NA
D gene: NA
V gene: TRBV27
CDR3 protein: CASSPLPGVGYTF
CDR3 DNA: TGTGCCAGCAGCCCCCTGCCAGGGGTTGGCTACACCTTC

J gene: TRBJ2-7
clone size: NA
D gene: NA
V gene: TRBV21-1
CDR3 protein: CASSKEILGSYEQYF
CDR3 DNA: TGTGCCAGCAGCAAAGAAATTCTGGGTTCCTACGAGCAGTACTTC

J gene: TRBJ2-1
clone size: NA
D gene: NA
V gene: TRBV18
CDR3 protein: CASSPFRDEQFF
CDR3 DNA: TGTGCCAGCTCACCGTTTAGGGATGAGCAGTTCTTC

J gene: TRBJ2-7
clone size: many
D gene: TRBD2
V gene: TRBV11-2
CDR3 protein: CASAGGAAPSYEQYF
CDR3 DNA: TGTGCCAGTGCCGGGGGGGCCGCCCCCTCCTACGAGCAGTACTTC

J gene: TRBJ2-2
clone size: NA
D gene: NA
V gene: TRBV19
CDR3 protein: CASSKQGQGGELFF
CDR3 DNA: TGTGCCAGTAGTAAACAGGGCCAAGGCGGGGAGCTGTTTTTT

J gene: TRBJ2-3
clone size: NA
D gene: TRBD1
V gene: TRBV18
CDR3 protein: CASLGRQGADTQYF
CDR3 DNA: TGTGCCAGCCTAGGGCGACAGGGCGCAGATACGCAGTATTTT

J gene: TRBJ2-1
clone size: NA
D gene: TRBD2
V gene: TRBV5-1
CDR3 protein: CASSFGTIQYNEQFF
CDR3 DNA: TGCGCCAGCAGCTTCGGGACTATTCAATACAATGAGCAGTTCTTC

J gene: TRBJ1-6
clone size: few
D gene: TRBD1
V gene: TRBV11-2
CDR3 protein: CASSWAGGQGNSPLHF
CDR3 DNA: TGTGCCAGCAGCTGGGCGGGGGGACAGGGGAACTCACCCCTCCACTTT

J gene: TRBJ2-4
clone size: NA
D gene: NA
V gene: TRBV7-8
CDR3 protein: CASSLGLIAKNIQYF
CDR3 DNA: TGTGCCAGCAGCTTAGGGCTCATAGCCAAAAACATTCAGTACTTC

J gene: TRBJ2-2
clone size: NA
D gene: TRBD1
V gene: TRBV10-3
CDR3 protein: CAISGTGDTGELFF
CDR3 DNA: TGTGCCATCAGTGGAACAGGGGACACCGGGGAGCTGTTTTTT

J gene: TRBJ2-7
clone size: NA
D gene: TRBD2
V gene: TRBV2
CDR3 protein: CASTWGGPPTEYF
CDR3 DNA: TGTGCCAGCACCTGGGGGGGACCCCCTACGGAGTACTTC